The 25 T cell receptor beta chains in this list originate from one sample, sequenced in a study of kidney transplant recipient with SARS-CoV-2 infection. TCRdb processed the reads anew with MiXCR; each CDR3 protein has one entry. The data contain approximately 250,000 distinct CDR3 sequences, more than 25% of them singletons. Sequenced here: a blood sample, sampled at baseline and on day 111 from a kidney transplant recipient. These receptor sequences come from a male patient between 25 and 40 years old who had COVID-19 and was a kidney transplant recipient. T cells may partly derive from the graft donor.

This clonotype has only a few counts. The rearrangement joins TRBV4-1 to TRBJ2-3, with 10 bases aligning to TRBD2. The germline V gene encodes CDR1 MGHRA and CDR2 YSYEKL. This CDR3 is built from 16 residues. With 1 base clipped from V and 4 bases from J, the junction kept 5 bases outside the gene matches. The CDR3 here is CASSQVGAGGPDTQYF. CDR3 DNA sequence: TGCGCCAGCAGCCAAGTCGGAGCGGGAGGGCCAGATACGCAGTATTTT.

This clonotype has a count of ten or more. The V gene is TRBV5-4, the J gene TRBJ1-2, with unresolved D. Trimming shortened V by 7 bases and J by 4 bases, and 23 bases separated the two germline ends. CDR1 is SGHNT, CDR2 YYREEE, per germline (reference sequence). The CDR3 loop spans 16 amino acids. The DNA of the CDR3 is TGTGCCAGCCTGTGTGTCGTACCAGGAAAGACCTATGGCTACACCTTC. Amino acids: CASLCVVPGKTYGYTF.

This clonotype was seen only once. This may stem from a read error, because a much larger clone lies one nucleotide away. The rearrangement links TRBV6-4 to TRBJ1-2; D uncertain. Looked up from germline, CDR1 is MRHNA and CDR2 is SNTAGT. This CDR3 contains 17 residues. V was shortened by 3 bases and J by 4 bases, with 21 bases between the two germline ends. This CDR3 reads CASSEMSSHGKTYGYTF. In DNA form, the CDR3 reads TGTGCCAGCAGTGAGATGAGCTCACACGGAAAGACCTATGGCTACACCTTC.

On this clonotype: A single base separates this from a much larger clone, so it may be a read error. V usage is TRBV20-1 and J usage is TRBJ2-7; D gene unclear. The CDR3 runs to 13 residues. Per the germline V gene, CDR1 is DFQATT and CDR2 is SNEGSKA (reference sequence). CDR3 loop: CGASSTIRYEQYF. CDR3 coding DNA: TGCGGTGCTAGTAGCACCATTAGATACGAGCAGTACTTC.

This clonotype was found many times. The chain carries TRBV18 and TRBJ2-7, with TRBD1 identical over 7 bases. CDR3 length: 15 amino acids. Per germline, CDR1 KGHSH and CDR2 LQKENI. The trim removed 3 bases at V and 1 base at J, leaving 6 bases unmatched. CDR3 sequence: CASSPAGRGSYEQYF. CDR3 coding DNA: TGTGCCAGCTCACCCGCGGGCAGGGGGTCCTACGAGCAGTACTTC.

On this clonotype itself: This may be a read error, as it is one base from a much larger clone. V is TRBV20-1 and J is TRBJ1-1, with 9 positions matching TRBD1. Germline CDR1 reads DFQATT; CDR2 reads SNEGSKA (reference sequence). V was clipped by 5 bases and J by 7 bases; unmatched bases: 8. CDR3 length: 13 residues. In nucleotides, the CDR3 is TGCAGTGCTCCAGGACAGGGGAGATTTGAAGCTTTCTTT. Protein: CSAPGQGRFEAFF.

The chain employs TRBV9 and TRBJ2-3; D gene unclear. V lost 3 bases and J 4 bases, leaving 9 bases between the germline ends. Germline CDR1 is SGDLS and CDR2 is YYNGEE. This CDR3 is 13 amino acids long. The CDR3 protein is CASSADGSDTQYF. CDR3 sequence (DNA): TGTGCCAGCAGCGCAGACGGGTCAGATACGCAGTATTTT.

This clonotype was seen many times. V is TRBV6-6 and J is TRBJ1-2; D is ambiguous. The germline V gene has CDR1 MNHNY and CDR2 SVGAGI (reference sequence). Trimming removed 4 bases at V and 4 bases at J, with 22 bases between. This CDR3 is 17 amino acids long. CDR3 amino acids: CASSFIIGGRKTYGYTF. Written as DNA, the CDR3 is TGTGCCAGCAGTTTTATAATAGGTGGGAGAAAGACCTATGGCTACACCTTC.

For this clonotype: One end of the junction is discordant with germline, which a read error may explain. The rearrangement uses TRBV18 and TRBJ2-2; D remains unclear. The CDR3 extends over 14 amino acids. Germline CDR1 reads KGHSH; CDR2 reads LQKENI. The CDR3 DNA reads TGTACCAGCGCCTGGACGGAGAACACCGGGGAGCTGTTTTTT. Its protein product is CTSAWTENTGELFF.

At least ten counts were recorded for this clonotype. J is TRBJ2-7 and V is TRBV28; D uncertain. Looked up from germline, CDR1 is MDHEN and CDR2 is SYDVKM. The CDR3 is made up of 10 amino acids. Between the trimmed V and J ends, which lost 5 bases and 2 bases, there was a span of 1 base. CDR3 in amino acids: CASSAYEQYF. Written as DNA, the CDR3 is TGTGCCAGCAGTGCCTACGAGCAGTACTTC.

Ten or more counts support this clonotype. This chain links TRBV10-1 with TRBJ2-1; weak D call: TRBD2 (7 bases). V gave up 3 bases and J gave up 6 bases, with 15 bases separating them. This CDR3 spans 15 amino acids. Germline V gene lookup returns CDR1 WNHNN and CDR2 SYGVQD (reference sequence). The CDR3 sequence: CASSDPRGGPNEQFF. CDR3 nucleotide sequence: TGCGCCAGCAGTGACCCGAGGGGGGGTCCCAATGAGCAGTTCTTC.

Turning to this clonotype: A much larger clone differs from this one at a single base, so this may be a read error. The chain combines TRBV24-1 with TRBJ1-2, with D hard to call. CDR1 is KGHDR and CDR2 is SFDVKD in the germline V gene. CDR3 length: 17 residues. The CDR3 reads CATSLCNSARKTYGYIF. The CDR3 region has the DNA TGTGCCACCAGTCTATGTAATAGTGCCAGAAAGACCTATGGCTACATCTTC.

At least ten counts were recorded for this clonotype. J is TRBJ1-2 and V is TRBV11-1, with D possibly being TRBD1 (6 bases). CDR3 length: 14 amino acids. The V gene's germline CDR1 is SGHAT and CDR2 FQDESV (reference sequence). Trimming stripped 2 bases from V and 8 bases from J, with 15 bases between. CDR3 nucleotide sequence: TGTGCCAGCAGCTTAAGCCGGGCAGGGGCAGGCTACACCTTC. It yields the protein CASSLSRAGAGYTF. The full variable domain, rest sourced from reference TRBV11-1 and TRBJ1-2, is EAEVAQSPRYKITEKSQAVAFWCDPISGHATLYWYRQILGQGPELLVQFQDESVVDDSQLPKDRFSAERLKGVDSTLKIQPAELGDSAMYLCASSLSRAGAGYTFGSGTRLTVV.

This clonotype has a count of ten or more. The chain employs TRBV20-1 and TRBJ2-1; D remains unclear. Trimming removed 6 bases from V and 6 bases from J, with 15 bases in between. This CDR3 has 13 amino acids. CDR1 DFQATT and CDR2 SNEGSKA come from the germline V gene (reference sequence). Written as DNA, the CDR3 is TGCAGTGCCTTATTCTCTGGCGCCAATGAGCAGTTCTTC. This gives the protein CSALFSGANEQFF.

In this sample, this clonotype turned up many times. The rearrangement joins TRBV21-1 to TRBJ2-3; the table assigns TRBD2, which was not confirmed against the DNA. TRBV21-1 is tagged as a pseudogene. The CDR3 loop spans 17 amino acids. CDR3 DNA: TGTGCCAGCAGGGCGTTCCTAGCTACAGTCATGCAAGATACGCAGTATTTT. Encoded protein: CASRAFLATVMQDTQYF.

This clonotype was recorded at least ten times. The chain is built from TRBV30 and TRBJ1-5; D remains ambiguous. Deletions cut 0 bases from V and 1 base from J, with 7 bases between. CDR3 length equals 14 residues. Per germline, CDR1 GTSNPN and CDR2 SVGIG (reference sequence). As DNA, the CDR3 is TGTGCCTGGAGTGTAGGGCAAAGCAATCAGCCCCAGCATTTT. Protein sequence: CAWSVGQSNQPQHF.

Regarding this clonotype: Given a much more abundant clone one base away, this may be a read error. The chain carries TRBV12-3 or TRBV12-4 and TRBJ2-1, with TRBD2 identical over 12 bases. The length of the CDR3 is 15 residues. This CDR3 reads CAGSMTSGSSNEQFF. The CDR3, as DNA: TGTGCCGGCAGTATGACTAGCGGGAGTAGTAATGAGCAGTTCTTC.

This clonotype was seen many times. This sequence joins TRBV3-1 and TRBJ2-7; weak D call: TRBD2 (6 bases). CDR3 length: 17 residues. Trimming left V 0 bases short and J 3 bases short, with 18 bases between. Germline V lookup: CDR1 LGHDT, CDR2 YNNKEL (reference sequence). The CDR3 here is CASSQDRIRETYYEQYF. The CDR3 nucleotides read TGTGCCAGCAGCCAAGATAGGATACGGGAGACCTACTACGAGCAGTACTTC.

Comment on this clonotype: Just one base apart from a much larger clone, this may be a read error. This chain joins TRBV20-1 and TRBJ1-2; 7 nucleotides line up with TRBD1. V trimming: 6 bases; J trimming: 11 bases; junction bases outside the gene matches: 15. This CDR3 spans 13 amino acids. Germline CDR1 and CDR2: DFQATT and SNEGSKA (reference sequence). The CDR3 DNA sequence: TGCAGTGCCAGTCCCGGGACAGAGGGCTTGTACACCTTC. The encoded protein is CSASPGTEGLYTF.

In this sample, this clonotype turned up many times. This chain uses TRBV7-3 with TRBJ2-2, with 11 nucleotides matching TRBD2. The V gene end was trimmed by 5 bases and the J gene end by 1 base; junction bases not matched to a gene: 6. This CDR3 region has 17 residues. Germline CDR1 is SGHTA and CDR2 is FQGTGA. Written as DNA, the CDR3 is TGTGCCAGCAGCGCAAGGGGACTAGCGGTGAACACCGGGGAGCTGTTTTTT. Its translation is CASSARGLAVNTGELFF.

The table lists this clonotype with many counts. The CDR3 reads CASSPPGRDYGYTF. In DNA form, the CDR3 reads TGTGCCAGCTCACCCCCAGGGAGGGACTATGGCTACACCTTC. The V call is TRBV18, the J call TRBJ1-2, with D perhaps TRBD1 (5 bases). V gave up 3 bases and J gave up 3 bases, with 11 bases separating them. The CDR3 totals 14 residues. Looked up from germline, CDR1 is KGHSH and CDR2 is LQKENI. Full variable domain (missing parts from reference TRBV18 and TRBJ1-2): NAGVMQNPRHLVRRRGQEARLRCSPMKGHSHVYWYRQLPEEGLKFMVYLQKENIIDESGMPKERFSAEFPKEGPSILRIQQVVRGDSAAYFCASSPPGRDYGYTFGSGTRLTVV.

About this clonotype itself: This may be a read error, as it is one base from a much larger clone. The V call is TRBV3-1, the J call TRBJ1-1; D is undetermined. There are 17 residues in the CDR3. Germline-derived CDR1 and CDR2 are LGHDT and YNNKEL (reference sequence). The CDR3 reads CASSERSPISIRTGAFF. CDR3 DNA: TGTGCCAGCAGCGAACGATCTCCCATTTCAATTCGCACTGGAGCTTTCTTT.

This clonotype was counted ten times or more. J is TRBJ1-2 and V is TRBV12-2. TRBV12-2 is annotated as a pseudogene. There are 17 residues in the CDR3. The CDR3 reads CASRQLKTPRKTYGYTF. The CDR3 DNA reads as TGTGCAAGTCGCCAGTTAAAGACTCCACGAAAGACCTATGGCTACACCTTC.

This clonotype showed up many times. The chain employs TRBV4-3 and TRBJ1-2; no firm D call. The germline V gene has CDR1 LGHNA and CDR2 YSLEER. The CDR3 contains 17 residues. V was cut by 5 bases and J by 4 bases, with 23 bases left in between. In DNA, the CDR3 is TGCGCCAGCAGCTTAAATCGAGGACGTCGAAAGACCTATGGCTACACCTTC. The encoded protein is CASSLNRGRRKTYGYTF.

This clonotype was detected many times. The rearrangement links TRBV9 to TRBJ1-4, with TRBD1 matching over 9 bases. Germline CDR1 and CDR2: SGDLS and YYNGEE. The CDR3 covers 16 residues. With 2 bases clipped from V and 1 base from J, the junction kept 3 bases outside the gene matches. CDR3 in DNA: TGTGCCAGCAGCGTTGGGACAGGGCAAACTAATGAAAAACTGTTTTTT. It is translated as CASSVGTGQTNEKLFF.